By share of the sample, the clone carrying this TCR beta chain is medium-sized. As yet, its antigen is unknown. Rearranged V-D-J TRB sequences were amplified with a mixed TRB-A/B primer pool. TCRdb used MiXCR to reprocess the multiplex PCR reads, holding one entry per CDR3 protein. The table has approximately 5,900 distinct CDR3 sequences, approximately 20% seen once. The template was genomic DNA from peripheral blood, not RNA. This specimen comes from a study of T cell repertoires in aging, cancer and after chemotherapy. Whole-study context: Six age groups, ranging from 30 or younger to 70 or older, included the donors. The whole study produced a dataset of several million TCR reads.

CDR1 and CDR2 from the germline V gene are DFQATT and SNEGSKA (reference sequence). V was pared by 5 bases and J by 3 bases, with 3 bases of the junction left unmatched. This CDR3 comprises 14 residues. General observations from the study: The repertoire data cannot show anything about immunological memory following chemotherapy. Age-matched healthy donors had significantly more diverse, less clonal blood TCR repertoires than untreated cancer patients.

Sequencing input: blood. The chain has TRBV20-1 and TRBJ2-2, with 10 bases that match TRBD1. This sequence was found in a human donor with a blood cancer. Here the CDR3 DNA reads TGCAGTGCTTCCGGGACAGGGGACACCGGGGAGCTGTTTTTT. Its protein is CSASGTGDTGELFF.